A single sample gave rise to the 10 T cell receptor beta chains below, sequenced in a study of blood T cell repertoires in COVID-19. Only in-frame clones appear in the TCRdb table, and some are missing; sequencing was by immunoSEQ multiplex PCR. Of over 55,000 clones in the sample, more than 65% were seen once. The sequenced sample was peripheral blood. The receptors come from a man older than 75 with COVID-19, enrolled during active disease.

This chain joins TRBV7-2 and TRBJ2-7, with D possibly matching TRBD2 (6 bases). V lost 5 bases, J lost 1 base, and 15 bases lay in between. The CDR3 has 15 residues. CDR1 and CDR2 (germline): SGHTA, FQGNSA. CDR3 region: CASSTRASASYEQYF. CDR3 bases: TGTGCCAGCAGCACCCGGGCTAGCGCATCCTACGAGCAGTACTTC.

The chain joins TRBV7-2 to TRBJ2-1; weak D call: TRBD2 (5 bases). There are 12 residues in the CDR3. V was cut by 5 bases and J by 12 bases, with 14 bases left in between. Germline V gene lookup returns CDR1 SGHTA and CDR2 FQGNSA. The CDR3 coding sequence is TGTGCCAGCAGCACATATAATCGGGGGCAGTTCTTC. Residues: CASSTYNRGQFF.

CDR3 in DNA: TGTGCCATCAGTGAGTTTCAGACAGGGGATGGAAACACCATATATTTT. Its protein product is CAISEFQTGDGNTIYF. The gene calls are TRBV10-3 and TRBJ1-3; 8 nucleotides agree with TRBD1. The length of the CDR3 is 16 residues. The V and J ends lost 1 base and 3 bases, in that order; junction bases with no gene match: 5. Per the germline V gene, CDR1 is ENHRY and CDR2 is SYGVKD.

V usage is TRBV29-1 and J usage is TRBJ2-5, with 8 positions matching TRBD2. V shed 0 bases and J 4 bases; nucleotides not matched to a gene: 4. Germline V gives CDR1 SQVTM, CDR2 ANQGSEA. CDR3 length: 14 residues. CDR3 sequence: CSVEEMLAGETQYF. The CDR3 DNA follows: TGCAGCGTTGAAGAAATGCTAGCGGGAGAGACCCAGTACTTC.

This clone appeared a single time. The chain employs TRBV27 and TRBJ1-3; D may be TRBD1 (6 bases). Trimming cost V 3 bases and J 4 bases, with 10 bases left between them. The CDR3 extends over 14 amino acids. The germline V gene has CDR1 MNHEY and CDR2 SMNVEV (reference sequence). CDR3 sequence: CASSLVGQGNTIYF. CDR3 DNA: TGTGCCAGCAGTTTGGTTGGACAGGGAAACACCATATATTTT.

Concerning this clone itself: This may be a read error, as it is one base from a much larger clone. The rearrangement links TRBV5-1 to TRBJ2-5, with 8 bases lining up with TRBD2. The CDR3 length is 17 residues. CDR1 is SGHRS and CDR2 is YFSETQ in the germline V gene. The CDR3 bases are TGCCCCAGCAGTTTCTCGCCGGGGGCGGGGGGCCTTGAGACCCAGTACTTC. This encodes CPSSFSPGAGGLETQYF.

The chain carries TRBV6-5 and TRBJ1-1; a possible D gene is TRBD1 (6 bases). CDR3 length: 15 residues. Germline-derived CDR1 and CDR2 are MNHEY and SVGAGI. Deletions cut 0 bases from V and 7 bases from J, with 15 bases between. This chain's CDR3 is CASSYSNPGVDEAFF. CDR3 nucleotides: TGTGCCAGCAGTTACTCGAATCCAGGGGTGGATGAAGCTTTCTTT.

This rearrangement joins TRBV5-1 to TRBJ1-4; 9 bases are shared with TRBD1. The CDR3 is 17 amino acids. V shed 4 bases, J shed 4 bases, and the junction held 11 bases outside the gene matches. The germline V gene has CDR1 SGHRS and CDR2 YFSETQ. This CDR3 reads CASSPVTQGAGNEKLFF. CDR3 DNA: TGCGCCAGCAGCCCAGTCACACAGGGGGCAGGTAATGAAAAACTGTTTTTT.

The gene calls are TRBV6-2 or TRBV6-3 and TRBJ2-1, with TRBD2 identical over 14 bases. After removal of 5 bases from V and 6 bases from J, the junction contained 3 bases not matched to a gene. The length of the CDR3 is 15 residues. Looked up from germline, CDR1 is MNHEY and CDR2 is SVGEGT. DNA of the CDR3: TGTGCCAGCAGTGTCGGACTAGCGGGGGGCAATGAGCAGTTCTTC. Translated: CASSVGLAGGNEQFF.

V gene TRBV19 combines with J gene TRBJ1-4, with D possibly being TRBD1 (6 bases). The germline gives CDR1 LNHDA, CDR2 SQIVND (reference sequence). The CDR3 sequence is 16 residues long. The ends were cut back, 5 bases at V and 4 bases at J, with 17 bases in the middle. CDR3 residues: CASSVQGSLGNEKLFF. For the CDR3, the DNA is TGTGCCAGTAGTGTGCAGGGGTCCCTGGGTAATGAAAAACTGTTTTTT.